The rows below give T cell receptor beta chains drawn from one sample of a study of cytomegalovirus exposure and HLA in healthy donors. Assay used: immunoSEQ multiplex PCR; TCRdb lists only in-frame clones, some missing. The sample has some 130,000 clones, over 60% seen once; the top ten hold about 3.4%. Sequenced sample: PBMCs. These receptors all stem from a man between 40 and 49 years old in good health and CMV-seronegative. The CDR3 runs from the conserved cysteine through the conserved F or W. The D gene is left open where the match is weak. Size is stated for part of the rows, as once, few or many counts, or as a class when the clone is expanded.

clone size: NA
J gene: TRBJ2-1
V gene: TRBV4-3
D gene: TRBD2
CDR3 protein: CASSQEGLAYNEQFF
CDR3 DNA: TGCGCCAGCAGCCAAGAGGGACTAGCCTACAATGAGCAGTTCTTC

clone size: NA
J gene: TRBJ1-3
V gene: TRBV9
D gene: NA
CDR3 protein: CASSAGGTGNTIYF
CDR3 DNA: TGTGCCAGCAGCGCGGGGGGCACGGGAAACACCATATATTTT

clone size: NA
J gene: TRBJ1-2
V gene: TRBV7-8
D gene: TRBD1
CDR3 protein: CASSSNRGRLYGYTF
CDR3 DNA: TGTGCCAGCAGCTCAAACAGGGGGCGCTTGTATGGCTACACCTTC

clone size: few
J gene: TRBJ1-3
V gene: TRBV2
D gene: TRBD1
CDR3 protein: CASTSPIDQGALTGNTIYF
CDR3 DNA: TGTGCCAGCACGTCCCCCATCGACCAGGGGGCACTCACTGGAAACACCATATATTTT

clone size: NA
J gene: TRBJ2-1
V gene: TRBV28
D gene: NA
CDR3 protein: CASSIRVDEQFF
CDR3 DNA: TGTGCCAGCAGTATCAGGGTGGATGAGCAGTTCTTC

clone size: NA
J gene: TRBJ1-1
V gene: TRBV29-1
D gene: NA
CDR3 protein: CSANMNGGTEAFF
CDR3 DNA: TGCAGCGCAAACATGAACGGGGGCACTGAAGCTTTCTTT

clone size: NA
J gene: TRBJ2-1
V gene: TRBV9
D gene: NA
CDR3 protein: CASSLSPATTYNEQFF
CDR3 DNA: TGTGCCAGCAGCCTCTCCCCCGCGACTACCTACAATGAGCAGTTCTTC

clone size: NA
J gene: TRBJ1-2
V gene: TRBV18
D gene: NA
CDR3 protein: CASSRSNPDYGYTF
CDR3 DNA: TGTGCCAGCTCACGCTCAAACCCAGACTATGGCTACACCTTC

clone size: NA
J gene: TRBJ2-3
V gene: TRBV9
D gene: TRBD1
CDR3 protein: CASSVGTGGDTQYF
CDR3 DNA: TGTGCCAGCAGCGTAGGGACAGGGGGCGATACGCAGTATTTT

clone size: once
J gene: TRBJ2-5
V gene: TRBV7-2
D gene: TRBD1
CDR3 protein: CASSLVGQKTETQYF
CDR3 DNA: TGTGCCAGCAGCTTAGTGGGACAGAAAACGGAGACCCAGTACTTC

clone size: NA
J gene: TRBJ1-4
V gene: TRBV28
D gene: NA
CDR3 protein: CASSFVATNEKLFF
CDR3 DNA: TGTGCCAGCAGTTTCGTTGCAACTAATGAAAAACTGTTTTTT

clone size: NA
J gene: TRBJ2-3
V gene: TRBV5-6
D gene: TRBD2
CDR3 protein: CASSRPGGNTDTQYF
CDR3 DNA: TGTGCCAGCAGCCGGCCGGGAGGAAACACAGATACGCAGTATTTT

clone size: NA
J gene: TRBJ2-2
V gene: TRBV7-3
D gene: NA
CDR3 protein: CASSSPSSTGELFF
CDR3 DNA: TGTGCCAGCAGCTCCCCTAGCAGCACCGGGGAGCTGTTTTTT

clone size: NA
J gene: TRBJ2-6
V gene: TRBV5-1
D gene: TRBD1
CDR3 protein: CASDTGAGANVLTF
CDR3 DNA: TGCGCCAGTGACACAGGGGCTGGGGCCAACGTCCTGACTTTC

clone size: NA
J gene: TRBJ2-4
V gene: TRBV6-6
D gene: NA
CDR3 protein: CASSYMGGAAKNIQYF
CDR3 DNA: TGTGCCAGCAGTTACATGGGGGGGGCAGCCAAAAACATTCAGTACTTC

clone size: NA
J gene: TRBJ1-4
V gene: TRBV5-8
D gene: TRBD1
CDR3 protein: CASSRGQGGEKLFF
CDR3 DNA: TGTGCCAGCAGCCGCGGACAGGGTGGTGAAAAACTGTTTTTT

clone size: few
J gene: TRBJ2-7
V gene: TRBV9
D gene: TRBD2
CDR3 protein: CASSVGGTSAYSYEQYF
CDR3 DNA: TGTGCCAGCAGCGTAGGGGGGACTAGCGCATACTCCTACGAGCAGTACTTC

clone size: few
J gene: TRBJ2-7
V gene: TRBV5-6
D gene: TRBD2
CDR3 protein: CASTFEGTSPSYEQYF
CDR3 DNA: TGTGCCAGCACCTTCGAAGGGACTAGCCCCTCCTACGAGCAGTACTTC

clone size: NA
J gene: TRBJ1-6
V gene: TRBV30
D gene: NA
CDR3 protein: CAWRMGTSNSPLHF
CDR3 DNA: TGTGCCTGGAGGATGGGGACATCCAATTCACCCCTCCACTTT

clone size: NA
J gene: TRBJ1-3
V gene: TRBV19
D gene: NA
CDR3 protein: CASCSGAGRSSGNTIYF
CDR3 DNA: TGTGCCAGTTGCTCAGGGGCTGGCCGAAGCTCTGGAAACACCATATATTTT

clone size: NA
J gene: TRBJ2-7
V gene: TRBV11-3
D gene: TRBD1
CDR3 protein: CASSRIRDRSYEQYF
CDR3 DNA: TGTGCCAGCAGCCGAATTCGGGACAGGTCCTACGAGCAGTACTTC

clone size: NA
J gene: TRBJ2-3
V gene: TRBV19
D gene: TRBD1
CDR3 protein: CASSTDRVRTDTQYF
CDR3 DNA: TGTGCCAGTAGTACGGACAGGGTGAGAACAGATACGCAGTATTTT

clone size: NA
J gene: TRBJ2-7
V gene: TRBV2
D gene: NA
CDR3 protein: CASSPSPLGRAVDEQYF
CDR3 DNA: TGTGCCAGCAGCCCATCCCCCCTGGGCCGAGCGGTCGACGAGCAGTACTTC

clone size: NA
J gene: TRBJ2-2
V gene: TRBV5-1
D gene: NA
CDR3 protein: CASSLVAGQGWTGELFF
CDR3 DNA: TGCGCCAGCAGCTTGGTAGCGGGACAGGGTTGGACCGGGGAGCTGTTTTTT

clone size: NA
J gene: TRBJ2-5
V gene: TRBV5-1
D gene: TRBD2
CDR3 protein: CASSMTGGTQETQYF
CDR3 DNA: TGCGCCAGCAGCATGACGGGGGGGACTCAAGAGACCCAGTACTTC

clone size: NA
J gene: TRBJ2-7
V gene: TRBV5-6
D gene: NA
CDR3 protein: CASSADSYEQYF
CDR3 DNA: TGTGCCAGCAGCGCCGACAGCTACGAGCAGTACTTC

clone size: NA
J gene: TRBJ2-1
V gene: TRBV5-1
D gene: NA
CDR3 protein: CASSPDRANAYNEQFF
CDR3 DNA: TGCGCCAGCAGCCCAGATCGAGCGAACGCTTACAATGAGCAGTTCTTC

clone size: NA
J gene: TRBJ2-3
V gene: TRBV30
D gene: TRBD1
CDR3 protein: CATGGTGGRDTQYF
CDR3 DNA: TGTGCCACTGGAGGGACAGGGGGCAGAGATACGCAGTATTTT

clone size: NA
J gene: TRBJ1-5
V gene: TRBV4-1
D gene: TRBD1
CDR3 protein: CASSPNRGGELHF
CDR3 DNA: TGCGCCAGCAGCCCCAACAGGGGAGGCGAATTGCATTTT

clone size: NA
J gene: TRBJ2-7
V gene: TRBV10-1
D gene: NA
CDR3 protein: CASSGAAGPGSYEQYF
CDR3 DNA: TGCGCCAGCAGTGGTGCGGCCGGCCCCGGCTCCTACGAGCAGTACTTC

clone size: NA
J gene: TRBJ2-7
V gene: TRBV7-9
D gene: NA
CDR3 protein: CASSLLVGGNYEQYF
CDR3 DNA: TGTGCCAGCAGCTTACTCGTCGGGGGAAACTACGAGCAGTACTTC

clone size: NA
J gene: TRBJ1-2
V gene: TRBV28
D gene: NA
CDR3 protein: CASSQQPYRDYTF
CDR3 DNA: TGTGCCAGCAGCCAACAACCGTACCGGGACTACACCTTC

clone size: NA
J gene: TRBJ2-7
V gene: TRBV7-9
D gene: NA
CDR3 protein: CASSLTGTHEQYF
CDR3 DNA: TGTGCCAGCAGCTTAACAGGGACACACGAGCAGTACTTC

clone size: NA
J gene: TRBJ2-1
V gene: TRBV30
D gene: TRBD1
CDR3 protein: CAWSGPGQGADNEQFF
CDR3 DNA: TGTGCCTGGAGTGGTCCGGGACAGGGGGCCGACAATGAGCAGTTCTTC

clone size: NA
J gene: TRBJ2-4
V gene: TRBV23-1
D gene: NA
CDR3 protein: CASSPLGHHLAKNIQYF
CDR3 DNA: TGCGCCAGCAGTCCCCTGGGGCACCACCTAGCCAAAAACATTCAGTACTTC

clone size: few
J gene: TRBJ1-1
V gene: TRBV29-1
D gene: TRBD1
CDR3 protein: CSSRQGANTEAFF
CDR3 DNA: TGCAGCTCTCGACAGGGAGCTAACACTGAAGCTTTCTTT

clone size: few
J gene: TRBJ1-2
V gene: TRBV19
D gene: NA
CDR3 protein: CASSIDHRVSNGYTF
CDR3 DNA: TGTGCCAGTAGTATAGATCACCGGGTTTCGAATGGCTACACCTTC

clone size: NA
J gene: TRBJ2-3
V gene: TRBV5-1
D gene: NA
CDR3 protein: CASSLRSSETSTDTQYF
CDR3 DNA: TGCGCCAGCAGCCTGAGATCTAGCGAAACTAGCACAGATACGCAGTATTTT

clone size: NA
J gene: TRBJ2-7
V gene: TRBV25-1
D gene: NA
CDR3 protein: CASSVPGTYEQYF
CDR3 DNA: TGTGCCAGCAGTGTCCCAGGGACCTACGAGCAGTACTTC

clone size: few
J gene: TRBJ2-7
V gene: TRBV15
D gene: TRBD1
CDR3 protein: CATSRDRGTGSYEQYF
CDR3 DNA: TGTGCCACCAGCAGAGATCGGGGGACAGGTTCCTACGAGCAGTACTTC

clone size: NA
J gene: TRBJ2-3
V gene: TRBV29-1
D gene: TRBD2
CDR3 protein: CSARLAPDTQYF
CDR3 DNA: TGCAGCGCTAGACTAGCACCAGATACGCAGTATTTT

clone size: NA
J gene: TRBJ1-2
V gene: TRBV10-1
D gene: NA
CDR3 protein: CASSVAVPNYGYTF
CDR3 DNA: TGCGCCAGCAGTGTAGCGGTCCCTAACTATGGCTACACCTTC

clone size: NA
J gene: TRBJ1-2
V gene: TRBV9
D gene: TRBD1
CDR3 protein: CASTLGGQTYGYTF
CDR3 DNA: TGTGCCAGCACCCTAGGGGGACAGACCTATGGCTACACCTTC

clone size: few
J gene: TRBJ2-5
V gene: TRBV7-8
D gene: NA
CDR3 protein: CASSFRYQETQYF
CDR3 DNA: TGTGCCAGCAGCTTCAGGTACCAAGAGACCCAGTACTTC

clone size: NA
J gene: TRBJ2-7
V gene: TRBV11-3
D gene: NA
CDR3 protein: CASSARGSYEQYF
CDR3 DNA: TGTGCCAGCAGCGCCAGGGGCTCCTACGAGCAGTACTTC

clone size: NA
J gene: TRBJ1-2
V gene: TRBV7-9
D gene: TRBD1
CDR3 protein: CASSPNSDRGFGYTF
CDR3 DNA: TGTGCCAGCAGCCCTAACTCGGACAGGGGGTTTGGCTACACCTTC

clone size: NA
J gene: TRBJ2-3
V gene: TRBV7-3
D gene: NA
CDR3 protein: CASSLAGLGGHTQYF
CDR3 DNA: TGTGCCAGCAGCTTAGCGGGACTGGGGGGTCATACGCAGTATTTT